The clone carrying this TCR beta chain was recorded at least ten times. The source of the sample is a study of immune heterogeneity within non-small cell lung tumors. About the research overall: There was 1 tumor not otherwise specified, along with more than 9 non-squamous carcinomas and several squamous cell carcinomas.

This CDR3 is 16 amino acids long. Trimming cost V 2 bases and J 7 bases; bases outside gene matches: 17. Germline lookup yields CDR1 SQVTM and CDR2 ANQGSEA. The authors amplified TCR beta CDR3 by multiplex PCR with 32 V and 13 J primers. TCRdb passed the multiplex PCR reads through MiXCR, listing each CDR3 protein once. The table records around 23,000 distinct CDR3 sequences, about 26% of them present only once. Samples each supplied 600 ng of bulk tumor genomic DNA as template. During surgery, several far-apart biopsies were obtained from every primary tumor. These patients got curative surgery after being newly diagnosed with untreated non-small cell lung cancer.

The chain employs TRBV29-1 and TRBJ2-7; 7 nucleotides match TRBD1. The TCR originated in a man aged 35 to 55 with non-small cell lung cancer. The material sequenced was lung tumor tissue. Written as DNA, the CDR3 is TGCAGCGTTGAATTCGGGGAAAAGGGGGCTACGGGAGAGCAGTACTTC. This codes for CSVEFGEKGATGEQYF.